One sample yielded the 19 T cell receptor beta chains listed below, sequenced in a study of blood T cells in healthy people across ages. Together with a sample-barcoded 5' primer, a J-beta primer mix was included in a second PCR lasting about 7 to 11 cycles. TCRdb reprocessed the 5' RACE reads with MiXCR, giving one entry per CDR3 protein. The sample carries hundreds of thousands of distinct CDR3 sequences, roughly 31% recorded once. Sequenced: blood. All receptors come from a woman of 80 years or more in good health.

This chain links TRBV25-1 with TRBJ1-5; D is perhaps TRBD1 (5 bases). V lost 4 bases and J 2 bases, leaving 12 bases between the germline ends. The CDR3 consists of 15 residues. CDR1 MGHDK and CDR2 SYGVNS come from the germline V gene. CDR3 region: CASSGQNLGNQPQHF. CDR3 nucleotides: TGTGCCAGCAGTGGACAGAACTTAGGCAATCAGCCCCAGCATTTT. Using reference TRBV25-1 and TRBJ1-5 for the parts outside the CDR3, the full variable domain is EADIYQTPRYLVIGTGKKITLECSQTMGHDKMYWYQQDPGMELHLIHYSYGVNSTEKGDLSSESTVSRIRTEHFPLTLESARPSHTSQYLCASSGQNLGNQPQHFGDGTRLSIL.

The J gene is TRBJ2-2, the V gene TRBV29-1; 10 bases align to TRBD2. CDR1 and CDR2 (germline): SQVTM, ANQGSEA. The junction had 10 bases not matched to a gene; V was cut back by 5 bases and J by 4 bases. The CDR3 contains 16 residues. The CDR3 coding sequence is TGCAGCGTTATAGGACTAGCGGTGGGGGCCACCGGGGAGCTGTTTTTT. Its translation is CSVIGLAVGATGELFF.

Only a few counts were recorded for this clonotype. A single base separates this from a much larger clone, so it may be a read error. The chain links TRBV5-1 to TRBJ2-7, with 7 bases identical to TRBD1. CDR3 size: 14 residues. Germline CDR1 reads SGHRS; CDR2 reads YFSETQ. With V trimmed by 3 bases and J by 7 bases, 10 bases remained unmatched. CDR3 residues: CASSSPRQGSEQYF. The DNA for the CDR3 is TGCGCCAGCAGCTCCCCCCGACAGGGCAGTGAGCAGTACTTC.

The chain recombines TRBV27 with TRBJ1-3, with D tentatively TRBD1 (6 bases). Deletions cut 3 bases from V and 0 bases from J, with 12 bases between. The CDR3 is 16 residues long. Germline V CDR1 and CDR2: MNHEY, SMNVEV (reference sequence). The CDR3 loop is CASSFQGGNSGNTIYF. CDR3 DNA: TGTGCCAGCAGTTTCCAAGGGGGTAACTCTGGAAACACCATATATTTT.

This clonotype has a count of ten or more. The chain recombines TRBV20-1 with TRBJ1-4; a weak D match, TRBD1 (6 bases). Trimming cost V 6 bases and J 3 bases, with 11 bases left between them. The CDR3 length is 13 residues. The germline CDR1 and CDR2 sequences are DFQATT and SNEGSKA (reference sequence). The DNA of the CDR3 is TGCAGTGCCCCGGGACAATCTAATGAAAAACTGTTTTTT. Its translation: CSAPGQSNEKLFF.

The chain combines TRBV18 with TRBJ2-7; D might be TRBD1 (5 bases). The CDR3 has 15 amino acids. V lost 0 bases, J lost 7 bases, and 16 bases lay in between. Germline V CDR1 and CDR2: KGHSH, LQKENI. For the CDR3, the DNA is TGTGCCAGCTCACCACCGGTCCCCCCAGGGAATGAGCAGTACTTC. Its protein product is CASSPPVPPGNEQYF. Full variable domain (missing parts from reference TRBV18 and TRBJ2-7): NAGVMQNPRHLVRRRGQEARLRCSPMKGHSHVYWYRQLPEEGLKFMVYLQKENIIDESGMPKERFSAEFPKEGPSILRIQQVVRGDSAAYFCASSPPVPPGNEQYFGPGTRLTVT.

Concerning this clonotype: An end of the junction differs from the germline gene, which may be a read error. The chain employs TRBV5-6 and TRBJ1-2; 7 positions agree with TRBD1. Germline values: CDR1 SGHDT, CDR2 YYEEEE. The CDR3 covers 15 residues. The CDR3 bases are TGTGCCAGTAGCTCCAGACAGGGACGGAACTATGGCTACACCTTC. Its translation is CASSSRQGRNYGYTF.

This clonotype was detected many times. The rearrangement joins TRBV3-1 to TRBJ2-7, with TRBD2 identical over 7 bases. CDR3 size: 15 residues. The ends lost 4 bases at V and 5 bases at J; junction bases unmatched: 11. Looked up from germline, CDR1 is LGHDT and CDR2 is YNNKEL (reference sequence). The CDR3 nucleotides are TGTGCCAGCAGCCGCGCCGGGGGGACCCCCAACGAGCAGTACTTC. Translating gives CASSRAGGTPNEQYF.

In the case of this clonotype: A much larger clone differs by one base, so this may be a read error. The rearrangement joins TRBV7-9 to TRBJ1-2, with 12 nucleotides matching TRBD1. This CDR3 comprises 15 residues. V shed 5 bases, J shed 8 bases, and the junction held 9 bases outside the gene matches. Germline V gene sequence: CDR1 SEHNR, CDR2 FQNEAQ (reference sequence). This CDR3 is CASSGGGQGAQGYTF. The CDR3 nucleotides are TGTGCCAGCAGCGGAGGGGGACAGGGGGCGCAAGGCTACACCTTC.

Details on this clonotype: Being one base from a much bigger clone, this may be a read error. The chain has TRBV20-1 and TRBJ1-6; TRBD1 is a possible D gene (6 bases). The CDR3 sequence is 15 residues long. Germline V gene sequence: CDR1 DFQATT, CDR2 SNEGSKA (reference sequence). CDR3 coding DNA: TGCAGTGCTTCCCCATCGATGGGGGCTAATTCACCCTTCCACTTT. It encodes CSASPSMGANSPFHF.

The rearrangement joins TRBV25-1 to TRBJ2-1; D uncertain. CDR3 length: 16 amino acids. Trimming shortened V by 5 bases and J by 8 bases, and 22 bases separated the two germline ends. The V gene's germline CDR1 is MGHDK and CDR2 SYGVNS. The CDR3: CASSFLDLKGEDEQFF. CDR3 DNA sequence: TGTGCCAGCAGTTTTTTGGACCTCAAGGGCGAGGATGAGCAGTTCTTC.

The chain recombines TRBV20-1 with TRBJ2-3; 7 bases match TRBD2. The V gene's germline CDR1 is DFQATT and CDR2 SNEGSKA (reference sequence). CDR3 length equals 15 residues. The junction had 5 bases not matched to a gene; V was cut back by 0 bases and J by 2 bases. The CDR3 sequence: CSARESGVDTDTQYF. In DNA, the CDR3 is TGCAGTGCTAGAGAGAGCGGGGTTGACACAGATACGCAGTATTTT.

A word on this clonotype: The DNA is omitted, as the CDR3 cannot be located on it reliably, and the CDR3 follows TCRdb's listing. V is TRBV5-4 and J is TRBJ2-5; the listed D gene, TRBD2, was not tested against the DNA. The CDR3 adds up to 16 amino acids, both ends counted. CDR1 and CDR2 from the germline V gene are SGHNT and YYREEE (reference sequence). CDR3 protein: CASSFRTSGGETQYFF.

The chain combines TRBV18 with TRBJ2-5; 8 bases are a match to TRBD2. From germline, CDR1 is KGHSH and CDR2 LQKENI. This CDR3 comprises 17 residues. With V trimmed by 4 bases and J by 11 bases, 21 bases remained unmatched. The CDR3 loop reads CASSQIAGERGYNQQYF. Here the CDR3 DNA reads TGTGCCAGCTCACAGATTGCCGGCGAGCGGGGGTACAATCAGCAGTACTTC.

This chain uses TRBV20-1 with TRBJ1-1; 8 nucleotides line up with TRBD1. Per the germline V gene, CDR1 is DFQATT and CDR2 is SNEGSKA (reference sequence). This CDR3 is 14 amino acids long. Trimming cost V 0 bases and J 4 bases; bases outside gene matches: 4. The CDR3 DNA follows: TGCAGTGCTAGAGAGCCCGGACAGGGCACTGAAGCTTTCTTT. Its protein product is CSAREPGQGTEAFF.

This clonotype was recorded only once. V usage is TRBV28 and J usage is TRBJ2-7; D not resolved. The CDR3 is 14 amino acids. Trimming stripped 5 bases from V and 3 bases from J, with 14 bases between. In germline, CDR1 is MDHEN, CDR2 SYDVKM. The CDR3 spells CASSADELGYEQYF. CDR3 DNA sequence: TGTGCCAGCAGTGCGGACGAACTCGGCTACGAGCAGTACTTC.

This clonotype was detected many times. The V gene is TRBV5-1, the J gene TRBJ2-1; 12 positions agree with TRBD1. The germline V gene has CDR1 SGHRS and CDR2 YFSETQ. This CDR3 region has 17 residues. V was clipped by 0 bases and J by 3 bases; unmatched bases: 4. The CDR3 bases are TGCGCCAGCAGCTTGGACGGGACAGGGGGCGGCTACAATGAGCAGTTCTTC. Its translation: CASSLDGTGGGYNEQFF.

V usage is TRBV6-2 or TRBV6-3 and J usage is TRBJ2-7, with D possibly called TRBD1 or TRBD2 (6 bases each). The J call is in doubt because the DNA end fits TRBJ2-5 better. This CDR3 spans 14 amino acids. CDR1 is MNHEY and CDR2 is SVGEGT in the germline V gene. CDR3 amino acids: CASSPPGARETQYF. DNA of the CDR3: TGTGCCAGCAGTCCGCCGGGGGCAAGAGAGACCCAGTACTTC.

The J gene is TRBJ2-2, the V gene TRBV6-5; weak D call: TRBD1 (6 bases). With 6 bases removed from V and 1 base from J, the gap between germline ends came to 12 bases. The CDR3 loop spans 15 amino acids. Germline-derived CDR1 and CDR2 are MNHEY and SVGAGI. The DNA of the CDR3 is TGTGCCAGCAGACCAACGGACAGGAACACCGGGGAGCTGTTTTTT. Protein product: CASRPTDRNTGELFF.